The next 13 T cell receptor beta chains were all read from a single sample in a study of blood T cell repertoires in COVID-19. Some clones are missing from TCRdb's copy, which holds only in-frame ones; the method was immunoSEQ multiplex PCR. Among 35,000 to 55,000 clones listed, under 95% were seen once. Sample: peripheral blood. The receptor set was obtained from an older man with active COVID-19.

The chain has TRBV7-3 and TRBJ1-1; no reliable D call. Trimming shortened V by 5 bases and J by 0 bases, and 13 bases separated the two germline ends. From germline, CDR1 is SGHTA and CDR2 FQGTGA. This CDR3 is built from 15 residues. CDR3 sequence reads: CASSPLVGVNTEAFF. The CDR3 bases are TGTGCCAGCAGCCCCTTGGTTGGAGTGAACACTGAAGCTTTCTTT.

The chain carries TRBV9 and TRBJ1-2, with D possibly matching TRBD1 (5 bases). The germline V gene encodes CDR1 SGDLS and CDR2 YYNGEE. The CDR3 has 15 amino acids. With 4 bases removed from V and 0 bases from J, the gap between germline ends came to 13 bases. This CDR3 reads CASSPGDRPNYGYTF. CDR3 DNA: TGTGCCAGCAGCCCGGGCGACAGACCTAACTATGGCTACACCTTC.

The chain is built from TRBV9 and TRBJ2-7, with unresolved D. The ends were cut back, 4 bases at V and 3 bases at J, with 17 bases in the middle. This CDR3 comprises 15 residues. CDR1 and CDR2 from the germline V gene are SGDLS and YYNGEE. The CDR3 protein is CASSQGGLPNYEQYF. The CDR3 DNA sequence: TGTGCCAGCAGCCAAGGTGGGCTACCCAACTACGAGCAGTACTTC.

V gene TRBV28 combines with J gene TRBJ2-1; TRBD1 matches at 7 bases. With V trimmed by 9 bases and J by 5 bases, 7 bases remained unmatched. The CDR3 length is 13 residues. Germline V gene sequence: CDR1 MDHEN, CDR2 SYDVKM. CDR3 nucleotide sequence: TGTGCCAGTCGGGGACAGCTTCACAATGAGCAGTTCTTC. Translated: CASRGQLHNEQFF.

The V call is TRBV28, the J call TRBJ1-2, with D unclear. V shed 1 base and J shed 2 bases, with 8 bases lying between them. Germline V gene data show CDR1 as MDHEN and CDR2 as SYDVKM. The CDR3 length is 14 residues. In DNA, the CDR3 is TGTGCCAGCAGTTTATCCCCCGAGAACTATGGCTACACCTTC. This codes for CASSLSPENYGYTF.

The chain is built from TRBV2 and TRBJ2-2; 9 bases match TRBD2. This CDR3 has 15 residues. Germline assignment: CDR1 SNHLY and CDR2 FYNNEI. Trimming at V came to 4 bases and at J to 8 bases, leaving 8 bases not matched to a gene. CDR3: CASSVESGRSGELFF. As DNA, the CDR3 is TGTGCCAGCAGTGTAGAAAGCGGGAGGTCAGGGGAGCTGTTTTTT.

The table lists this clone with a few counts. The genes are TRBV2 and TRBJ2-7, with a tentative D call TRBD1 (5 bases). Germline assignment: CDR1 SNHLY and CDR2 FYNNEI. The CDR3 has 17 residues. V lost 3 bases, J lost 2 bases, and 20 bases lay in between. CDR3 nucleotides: TGTGCCAGCAGTGAGGGGCGTTCTTTGGTTGTAGCCTACGAGCAGTACTTC. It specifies CASSEGRSLVVAYEQYF.

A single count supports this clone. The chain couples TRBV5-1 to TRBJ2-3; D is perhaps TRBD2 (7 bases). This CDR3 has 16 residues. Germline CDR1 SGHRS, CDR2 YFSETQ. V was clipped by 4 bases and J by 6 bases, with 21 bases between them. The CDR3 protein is CASSPDGGPGRDTQYF. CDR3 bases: TGCGCCAGCAGCCCGGACGGGGGGCCGGGGAGGGATACGCAGTATTTT.

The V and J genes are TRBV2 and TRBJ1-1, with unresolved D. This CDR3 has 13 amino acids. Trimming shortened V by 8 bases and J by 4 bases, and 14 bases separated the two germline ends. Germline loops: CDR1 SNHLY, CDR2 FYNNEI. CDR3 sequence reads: CASGATWSTEAFF. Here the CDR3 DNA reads TGTGCCAGCGGTGCGACTTGGTCCACTGAAGCTTTCTTT.

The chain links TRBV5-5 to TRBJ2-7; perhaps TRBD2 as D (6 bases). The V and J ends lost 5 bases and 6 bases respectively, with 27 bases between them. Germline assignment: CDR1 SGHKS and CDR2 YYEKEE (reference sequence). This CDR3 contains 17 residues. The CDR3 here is CASSPRDSPGIIGEQYF. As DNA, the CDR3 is TGTGCCAGCAGTCCGAGGGACTCGCCAGGAATTATAGGCGAGCAGTACTTC.

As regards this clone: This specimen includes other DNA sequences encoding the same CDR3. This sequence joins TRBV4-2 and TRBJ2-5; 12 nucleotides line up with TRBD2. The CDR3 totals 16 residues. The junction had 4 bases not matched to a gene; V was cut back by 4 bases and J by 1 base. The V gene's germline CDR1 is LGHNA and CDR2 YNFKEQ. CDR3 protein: CASSRGTSGFQETQYF. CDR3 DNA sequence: TGTGCCAGCAGCCGCGGGACTAGCGGGTTCCAAGAGACCCAGTACTTC.

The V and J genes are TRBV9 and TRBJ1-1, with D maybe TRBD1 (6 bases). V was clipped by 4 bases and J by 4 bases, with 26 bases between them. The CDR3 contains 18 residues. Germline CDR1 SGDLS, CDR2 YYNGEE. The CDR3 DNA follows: TGTGCCAGCAGCCCATTTTTCGGGACATACGCTGGTGGCACTGAAGCTTTCTTT. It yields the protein CASSPFFGTYAGGTEAFF.

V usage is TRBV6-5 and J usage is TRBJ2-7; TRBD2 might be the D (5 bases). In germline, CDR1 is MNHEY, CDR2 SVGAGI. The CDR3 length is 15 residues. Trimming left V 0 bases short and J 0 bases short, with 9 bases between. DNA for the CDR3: TGTGCCAGCAGTTACTCAAGCGGCAGCTCCTACGAGCAGTACTTC. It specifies CASSYSSGSSYEQYF.